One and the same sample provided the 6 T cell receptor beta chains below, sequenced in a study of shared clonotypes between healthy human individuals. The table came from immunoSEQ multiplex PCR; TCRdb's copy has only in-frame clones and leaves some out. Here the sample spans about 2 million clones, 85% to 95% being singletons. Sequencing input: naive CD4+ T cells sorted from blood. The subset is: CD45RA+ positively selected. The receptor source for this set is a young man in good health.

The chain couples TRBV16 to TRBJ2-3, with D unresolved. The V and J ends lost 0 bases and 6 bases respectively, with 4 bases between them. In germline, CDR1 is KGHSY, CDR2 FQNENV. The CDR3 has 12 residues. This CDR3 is CASSQSGDTQYF. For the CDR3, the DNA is TGTGCCAGCAGCCAATCCGGGGATACGCAGTATTTT.

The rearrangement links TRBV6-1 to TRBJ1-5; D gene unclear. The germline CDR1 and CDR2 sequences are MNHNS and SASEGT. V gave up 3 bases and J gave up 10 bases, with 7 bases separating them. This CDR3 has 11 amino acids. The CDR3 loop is CASSEIGPQHF. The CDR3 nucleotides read TGTGCCAGCAGTGAGATAGGCCCCCAGCATTTT.

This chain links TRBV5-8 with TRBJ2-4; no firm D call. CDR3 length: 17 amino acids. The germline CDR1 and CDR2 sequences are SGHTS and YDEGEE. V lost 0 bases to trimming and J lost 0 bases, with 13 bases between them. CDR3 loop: CASSLADGVLAKNIQYF. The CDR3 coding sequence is TGTGCCAGCAGCTTGGCCGATGGGGTACTAGCCAAAAACATTCAGTACTTC.

Here the CDR3 reads CASSLERFGGATDTQYF. The CDR3 DNA reads TGTGCCAGCAGCTTAGAAAGGTTCGGAGGGGCCACAGATACGCAGTATTTT. The V call is TRBV5-4, the J call TRBJ2-3, with D perhaps matching TRBD2 (6 bases). Trimming removed 2 bases from V and 2 bases from J, with 18 bases in between. Germline lookup yields CDR1 SGHNT and CDR2 YYREEE (reference sequence). CDR3 length equals 17 residues.

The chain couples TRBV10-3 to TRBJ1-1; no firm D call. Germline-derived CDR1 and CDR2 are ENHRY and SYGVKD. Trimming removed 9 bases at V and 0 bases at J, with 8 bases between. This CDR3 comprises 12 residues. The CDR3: CAIRAMNTEAFF. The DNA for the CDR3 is TGTGCCATTCGGGCCATGAACACTGAAGCTTTCTTT.

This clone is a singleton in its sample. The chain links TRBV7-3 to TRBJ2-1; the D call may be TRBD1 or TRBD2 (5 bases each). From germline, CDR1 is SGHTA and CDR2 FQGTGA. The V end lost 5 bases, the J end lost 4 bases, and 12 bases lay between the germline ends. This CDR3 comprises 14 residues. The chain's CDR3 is CASSTGTSYNEQFF. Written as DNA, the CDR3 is TGTGCCAGCAGCACCGGGACGTCTTACAATGAGCAGTTCTTC.